The rows below give T cell receptor beta chains drawn from one sample of a study of regulatory T cells in long-lasting Graves disease. MiXCR was run by TCRdb on the multiplex PCR reads, yielding one entry per CDR3 protein. The data contain about 470,000 distinct CDR3 sequences, more than 20% of them seen just once; the ten biggest clones take up over 7.5%. The material was peripheral blood mononuclear cells (PBMCs), obtained when the disease was refractory, from a patient treated with antithyroid drugs. These TCRs come from a female donor with Graves disease. Both conserved end residues are part of each CDR3.

v_gene,j_gene,CDR3aa
TRBV29-1,TRBJ2-1,CSVGAPRDEQFF
TRBV4-1,TRBJ1-1,CASSQDQFNTEAFF
TRBV5-1,TRBJ2-7,CASRSHYEQYF
TRBV5-6,TRBJ2-1,CASSLPRLAGDDEQFF
TRBV7-2,TRBJ2-5,CASTTTTGVETQYF
TRBV6-2/TRBV6-3,TRBJ2-4,CASSWIGHLNIQYF
TRBV9,TRBJ2-2,CASSVAFGLPSGELFF
TRBV10-3,TRBJ2-2,CAIGTVNTGELFF
TRBV28,TRBJ1-5,CASSLDSNQPQHF
TRBV6-9,TRBJ1-5,CASSYGGSSSQPQHF
TRBV6-2/TRBV6-3,TRBJ1-1,CASSYGLQGRAFF
TRBV3-1,TRBJ2-5,CASSQDLDRYF
TRBV10-3,TRBJ1-5,CATGQDSNQPQHF
TRBV7-8,TRBJ2-5,CASSPGRIPGTQYF
TRBV20-1,TRBJ2-7,CSARFRLGEQYF
TRBV12-3/TRBV12-4,TRBJ2-1,CATTWPSGILDEQFF
TRBV6-1,TRBJ2-5,CASRTTSGGGETQYF
TRBV5-4,TRBJ2-7,CASSGAISYEQYF
TRBV9,TRBJ2-6,CASSFGPPNSGANVLTF
TRBV5-1,TRBJ2-7,CASSKGQGANEQYF
TRBV5-6,TRBJ2-5,CASTPLVQYQETQYF
TRBV29-1,TRBJ2-2,CSVDGISGSAGVGELFF
TRBV5-6,TRBJ2-7,CASSLPHAPYEQYF
TRBV2,TRBJ2-6,CASSERQTRASGANVLTF
TRBV4-3,TRBJ1-4,CASSQDALRNEKLFF
TRBV18,TRBJ1-1,CASSPADRQVNTEAFF
TRBV12-3/TRBV12-4,TRBJ1-1,CASSPGQGLSGEAFF
TRBV6-1,TRBJ1-5,CASDDRYSNQPQHF
TRBV5-6,TRBJ1-1,CASSLGESEAFF
TRBV20-1,TRBJ1-6,CSAREQSVLRSPLHF
TRBV10-3,TRBJ2-2,CAISESAGGELFF
TRBV6-1,TRBJ2-2,CASSDRGAGELFF
TRBV25-1,TRBJ2-7,CASRSDRFYEQYF
TRBV6-2/TRBV6-3,TRBJ1-4,CASSEQNEKLFF
TRBV12-3/TRBV12-4,TRBJ2-3,CASSPLAGGVADTQYF
TRBV7-3,TRBJ1-2,CASSPRAGVYGYTF
TRBV5-6,TRBJ1-2,CASSLMAGRPTTF
TRBV7-9,TRBJ1-1,CASSPWRHWTANTEAFF
TRBV6-1,TRBJ2-3,CASSLTGGSTDTQYF
TRBV2,TRBJ1-2,CASSEQGLQKGYTF
TRBV29-1,TRBJ1-5,CSVKDLKVMQPQHF
TRBV7-3,TRBJ2-2,CASSWKGTGGSGELFF
TRBV29-1,TRBJ1-1,CSVEDRVNTEAFF
TRBV6-2/TRBV6-3,TRBJ1-1,CASSPDPYTEAFF
TRBV27,TRBJ1-4,CASRIMSGAPNEKLFF
TRBV6-1,TRBJ1-6,CASGDNSHNSPLHF
TRBV11-2,TRBJ2-1,CASSSPSGRSYNEQFF
TRBV29-1,TRBJ2-5,CSVVQGGRETQYF
TRBV2,TRBJ2-7,CASSGFRGSSGEQYF
TRBV10-2,TRBJ1-1,CASTLRGNTEAFF
TRBV28,TRBJ2-2,CASRGRQNTGELFF
TRBV6-1,TRBJ1-2,CASSSGGVWIYGYTF